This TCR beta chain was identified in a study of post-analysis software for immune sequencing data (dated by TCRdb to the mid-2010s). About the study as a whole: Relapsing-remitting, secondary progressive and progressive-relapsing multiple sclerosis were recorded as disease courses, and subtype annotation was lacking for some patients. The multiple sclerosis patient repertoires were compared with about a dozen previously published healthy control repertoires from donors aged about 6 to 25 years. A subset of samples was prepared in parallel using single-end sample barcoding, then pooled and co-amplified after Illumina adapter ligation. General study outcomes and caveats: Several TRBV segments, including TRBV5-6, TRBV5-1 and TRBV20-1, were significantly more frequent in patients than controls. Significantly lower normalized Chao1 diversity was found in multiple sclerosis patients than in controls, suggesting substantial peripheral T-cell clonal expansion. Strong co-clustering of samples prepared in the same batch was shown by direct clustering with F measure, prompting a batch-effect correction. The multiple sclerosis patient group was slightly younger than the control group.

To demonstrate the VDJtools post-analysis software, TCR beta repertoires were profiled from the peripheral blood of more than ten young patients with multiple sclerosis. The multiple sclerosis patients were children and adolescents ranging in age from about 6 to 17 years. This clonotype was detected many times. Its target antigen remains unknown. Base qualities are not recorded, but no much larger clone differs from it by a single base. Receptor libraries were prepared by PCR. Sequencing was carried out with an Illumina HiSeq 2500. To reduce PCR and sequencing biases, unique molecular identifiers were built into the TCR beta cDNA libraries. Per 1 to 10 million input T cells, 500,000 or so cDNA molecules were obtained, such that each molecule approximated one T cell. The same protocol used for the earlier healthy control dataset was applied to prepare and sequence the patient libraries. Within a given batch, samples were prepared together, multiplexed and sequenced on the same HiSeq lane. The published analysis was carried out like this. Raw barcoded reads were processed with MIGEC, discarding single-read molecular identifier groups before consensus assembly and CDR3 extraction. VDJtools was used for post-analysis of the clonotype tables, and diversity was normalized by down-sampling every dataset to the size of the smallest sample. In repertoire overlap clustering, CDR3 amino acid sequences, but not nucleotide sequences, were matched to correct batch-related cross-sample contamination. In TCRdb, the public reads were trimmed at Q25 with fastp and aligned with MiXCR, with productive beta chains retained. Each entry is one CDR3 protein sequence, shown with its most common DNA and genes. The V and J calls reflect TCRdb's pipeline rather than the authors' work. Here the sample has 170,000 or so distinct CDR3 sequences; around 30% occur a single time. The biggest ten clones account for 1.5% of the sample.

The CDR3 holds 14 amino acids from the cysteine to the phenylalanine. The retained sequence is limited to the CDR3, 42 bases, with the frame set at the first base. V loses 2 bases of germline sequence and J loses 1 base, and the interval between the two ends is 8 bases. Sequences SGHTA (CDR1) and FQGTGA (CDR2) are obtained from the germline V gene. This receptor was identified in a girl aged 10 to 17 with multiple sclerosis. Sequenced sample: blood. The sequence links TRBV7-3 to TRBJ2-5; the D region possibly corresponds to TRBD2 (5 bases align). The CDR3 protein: CASSLGSAQETQYF. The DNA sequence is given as TGTGCCAGCAGCTTAGGGAGCGCCCAAGAGACCCAGTACTTC. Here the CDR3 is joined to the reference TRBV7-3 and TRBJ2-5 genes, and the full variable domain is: GAGVSQTPSNKVTEKGKYVELRCDPISGHTALYWYRQSLGQGPEFLIYFQGTGAADDSGLPNDRFFAVRPEGSVSTLKIQRTERGDSAVYLCASSLGSAQETQYFGPGTRLLVL.